The entry below gives a single T cell receptor (beta chain) sequence along with its context. Its antigen is unknown. This record comes from a study of OX40 agonist ivuxolimab in advanced cancers. The wider study: Clinicians treated patients with ivuxolimab, an agonistic anti-OX40 (CD134) antibody.

The table came from immunoSEQ multiplex PCR; TCRdb's copy has only in-frame clones and leaves some out. Of approximately 99,000 clones listed, about 96% are singletons. Germline trimming cut 0 bases from V and 2 bases from J; bases unmatched to any gene: 7. In germline, CDR1 is SNHLY, CDR2 FYNNEI. The CDR3 has 16 amino acids. Study-level results: Not determined was the antigen specificity of the expanded peripheral T cells. Part of the nonresponder group also had normalized T-cell clonal expansion that was low. Dosing at 0.1 to 3.0 mg/kg was accompanied by clonal expansion of CD4+ and CD8+ blood T cells by week 6.

The sequence was obtained from an adult with an advanced solid tumor such as melanoma, head and neck, liver or kidney cancer. The chain links TRBV2 to TRBJ2-7, with 7 bases lining up with TRBD1. Source: CD4+ or CD8+ T cells sorted from blood, taken in a trial of the OX40 agonist ivuxolimab. Written as DNA, the CDR3 is TGTGCCAGCAGTGAAGCCTGGGGGACAGCCGCCTACGAGCAGTACTTC. Protein sequence: CASSEAWGTAAYEQYF.